This entry describes one T cell receptor (beta chain). Original handling: Using reference gene primer amplification, nucleated cell counts were estimated. The assay was immunoSEQ multiplex PCR, and TCRdb's table has in-frame clones only and misses some. The D gene and trimming were derived from the DNA, and the V and J assignments and clone size from that table. This sample yields about 250,000 clones, of which 75% to 90% are seen a single time; 2% to 3% belongs to the top ten. This record belongs to a study of blood T cell repertoires in COVID-19. Study background: Sample material is recorded as cDNA or gDNA derived from T cells, B-cell-depleted T cells, or PBMCs.

Germline lookup yields CDR1 LGHNA and CDR2 YNFKEQ. The CDR3 is 14 amino acids. J lost 8 bases, V lost 1 base, and 7 bases had no gene match. The sequencing input was PBMCs or T cells enriched from blood (not recorded which). The TCR sequence derives from a woman aged 18-30 years who had recovered from COVID-19. J is TRBJ1-2 and V is TRBV4-2, with TRBD1 matching over 7 bases. CDR3 coding DNA: TGTGCCAGCAGCCAAGCCCACAGGGGTGGAGGCTACACCTTC. It yields the protein CASSQAHRGGGYTF.